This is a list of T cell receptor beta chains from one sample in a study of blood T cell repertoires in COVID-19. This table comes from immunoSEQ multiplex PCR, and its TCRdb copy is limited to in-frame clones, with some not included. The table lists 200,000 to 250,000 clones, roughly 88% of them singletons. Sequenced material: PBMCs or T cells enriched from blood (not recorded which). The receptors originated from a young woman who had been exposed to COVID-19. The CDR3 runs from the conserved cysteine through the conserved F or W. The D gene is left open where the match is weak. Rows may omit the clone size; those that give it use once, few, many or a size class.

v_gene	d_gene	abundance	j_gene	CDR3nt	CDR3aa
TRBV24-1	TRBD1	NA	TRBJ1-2	TGTGCCACCAGTGACGGACAGGGGGCGGTTTATGGCTACACCTTC	CATSDGQGAVYGYTF
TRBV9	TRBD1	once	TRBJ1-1	TGTGCCAGCAGCTCAAGTAGGACAGGGGCCCTTGTGAACACTGAAGCTTTCTTT	CASSSSRTGALVNTEAFF
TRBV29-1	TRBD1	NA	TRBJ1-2	TGCAGCGTTGAGATTCTAGGGGGCGCGTATGGCTACACCTTC	CSVEILGGAYGYTF
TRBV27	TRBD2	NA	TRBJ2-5	TGTGCCAGCAGTGTCCGGGGACTAGCGGCCCAAGAGACCCAGTACTTC	CASSVRGLAAQETQYF
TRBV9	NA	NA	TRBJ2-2	TGTGCCAGCAGCGTAGCCGGGAACACCGGGGAGCTGTTTTTT	CASSVAGNTGELFF
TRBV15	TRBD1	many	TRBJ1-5	TGTGCCACCAGCAGCACACGGACAGGCTTCAATCAGCCCCAGCATTTT	CATSSTRTGFNQPQHF
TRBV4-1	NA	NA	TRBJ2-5	TGCGCCAGCAGCACAGGGATGACACAAGAGACCCAGTACTTC	CASSTGMTQETQYF
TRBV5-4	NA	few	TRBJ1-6	TGTGCCAGCAGCTTGTATGGGAGCTCCTATAATTCACCCCTCCACTTT	CASSLYGSSYNSPLHF
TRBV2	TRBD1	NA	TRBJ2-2	TGTGCCAGCAGTGAACGGTGGGCAGGGGGCGTTACCGGGGAGCTGTTTTTT	CASSERWAGGVTGELFF
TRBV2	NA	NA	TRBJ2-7	TGTGCCAGCAGTGCTGAGGCCCCCTACGAGCAGTACTTC	CASSAEAPYEQYF
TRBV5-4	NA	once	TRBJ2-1	TGTGCCATAGCAGCCTTGCGGGGTGACAATGAGCAGTTCTTC	CAIAALRGDNEQFF
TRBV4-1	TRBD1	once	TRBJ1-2	TGCGCCAGCAGTTTCACGGCCCGGACAGGGACCTATGGCTACACCTTC	CASSFTARTGTYGYTF
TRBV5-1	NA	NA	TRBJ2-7	TGCGCCAGCAGCTTGGCCATCGCTGGGGGCATAGGATCCTACGAGCAGTACTTC	CASSLAIAGGIGSYEQYF
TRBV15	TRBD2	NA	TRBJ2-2	TGTGCCACCAGCAGAGATCAGCGGGAGAACACCGGGGAGCTGTTTTTT	CATSRDQRENTGELFF
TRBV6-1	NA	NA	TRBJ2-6	TGTGCCAGCAGTGTTCTCGGACACCTTTCATCTGGGGCCAACGTCCTGACTTTC	CASSVLGHLSSGANVLTF
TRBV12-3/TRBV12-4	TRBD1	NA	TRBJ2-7	TGTGCCAGCAGCCCCAGACAGGGTACGCGGCAGTACTTC	CASSPRQGTRQYF
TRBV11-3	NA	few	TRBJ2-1	TGTGCCAGCAGCTTGGCAGGGCGAGACAATGAGCAGTTCTTC	CASSLAGRDNEQFF
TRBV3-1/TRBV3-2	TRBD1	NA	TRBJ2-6	TGTGCCAGCAGCCTAAGGACAGGCTCTGGGGCCAACGTCCTGACTTTC	CASSLRTGSGANVLTF
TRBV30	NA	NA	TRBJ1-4	TGTGCCGGAGTGGAAAAACTGTTTTTT	CAGVEKLFF
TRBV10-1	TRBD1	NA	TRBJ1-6	TGCGCCAGCAGAGGGGGACAGGGCTATAATTCACCCCTCCACTTT	CASRGGQGYNSPLHF
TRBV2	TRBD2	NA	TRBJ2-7	TGTGCCAGCAGGACTAGCGAGAGCTCCTACGAGCAGTACTTC	CASRTSESSYEQYF
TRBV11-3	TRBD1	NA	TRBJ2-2	TGTGCCAGCAGAAGACAGGGAAGAGACACCGGGGAGCTGTTTTTT	CASRRQGRDTGELFF
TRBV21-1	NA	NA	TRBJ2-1	TGTGCCAGCAGCCCTCGAGAGCGGGAGGCCGAATTATACAATGAGCAGTTCTTC	CASSPREREAELYNEQFF
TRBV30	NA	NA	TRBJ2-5	TGTGCCTGGCGAGGAGGCAGGGTTGGTACCCAGTACTTC	CAWRGGRVGTQYF
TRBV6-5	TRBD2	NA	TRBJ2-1	TGTGCCAGCACTCTGGCGGGAGGAGCGGTACGGGAGCAGTTCTTC	CASTLAGGAVREQFF
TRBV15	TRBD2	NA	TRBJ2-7	TGTGCCACCAGCAGAGGTCAGGGCGGGAGGGCCCGATACGAGCAGTACTTC	CATSRGQGGRARYEQYF
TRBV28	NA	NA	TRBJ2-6	TGTGCCAGCAGTTATCAAGGATTCGAGGGTGGGGCCAACGTCCTGACTTTC	CASSYQGFEGGANVLTF
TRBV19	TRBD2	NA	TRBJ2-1	TGTGCCAGTAGTAGACTAGCGGGCTACAATGAGCAGTTCTTC	CASSRLAGYNEQFF
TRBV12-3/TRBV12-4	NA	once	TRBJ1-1	TGTGCCAGCAGTTCAATCACTGAAGCTTTCTTT	CASSSITEAFF
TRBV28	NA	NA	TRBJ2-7	TGTGCCAGCAGTTTAAGAGAGGGACAACGTTCCCGACGCGAGCAGTACTTC	CASSLREGQRSRREQYF
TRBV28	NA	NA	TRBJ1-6	TGTGCCAGCAGTTTCGGCAGGGCGAATTCACCCCTCCACTTT	CASSFGRANSPLHF
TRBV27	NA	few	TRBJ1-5	TGTGCCAGCAGTTTAGGTCAGGGCCCCAATCAGCCCCAGCATTTT	CASSLGQGPNQPQHF
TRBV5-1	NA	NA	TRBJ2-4	TGCGCCAGCAGCTTGGTTAGTCCCTCACTAGCCAAAAACATTCAGTACTTC	CASSLVSPSLAKNIQYF
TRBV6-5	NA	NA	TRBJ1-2	TGTGCCAGCAGTTACTTTGAGGGATCTGGCTACACCTTC	CASSYFEGSGYTF
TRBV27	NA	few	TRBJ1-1	TGTGCCAGCAGTTTCCTGTTGAACACTGAAGCTTTCTTT	CASSFLLNTEAFF
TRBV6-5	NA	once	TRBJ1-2	TGTGCCAGCACCATCCAACGGGGCTATGGCTACACCTTC	CASTIQRGYGYTF
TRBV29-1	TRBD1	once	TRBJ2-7	TGCAGCGTGGGGACAGGGATCTACGAGCAGTACTTC	CSVGTGIYEQYF
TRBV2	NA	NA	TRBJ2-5	TGTGCCAGCAGTGAAGGTCGGGGACAAGAGACCCAGTACTTC	CASSEGRGQETQYF
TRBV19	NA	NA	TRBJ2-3	TGTGCCAGTAGTATAGGGACTAGCACAGATACGCAGTATTTT	CASSIGTSTDTQYF
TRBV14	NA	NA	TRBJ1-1	TGTGCCAGCAGTCGAATCGGCCAGAGGACTGAAGCTTTCTTT	CASSRIGQRTEAFF
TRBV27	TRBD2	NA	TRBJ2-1	TGTGCCAGCAGTTACGGACTAGCGGGAGGATACAATGAGCAGTTCTTC	CASSYGLAGGYNEQFF
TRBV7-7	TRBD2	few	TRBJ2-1	TGTGCTAGCAGCTTAGGAATGGGGACTAGCGGGAAGAATGAGCAGTTCTTC	CASSLGMGTSGKNEQFF
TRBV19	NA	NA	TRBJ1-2	TGTGCCAGTATTAACGCAAGCTGGAGCTATGGCTACACCTTC	CASINASWSYGYTF
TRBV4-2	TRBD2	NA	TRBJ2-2	TGTGCCAGCAGCCCGGCAGGACTAGCGGGAGTTACCGGGGAGCTGTTTTTT	CASSPAGLAGVTGELFF
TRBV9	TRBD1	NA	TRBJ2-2	TGTGCCAGCAGCGGGGGACAGGGGGCTCCTGGCTACACCGGGGAGCTGTTTTTT	CASSGGQGAPGYTGELFF
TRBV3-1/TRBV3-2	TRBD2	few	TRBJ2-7	TGTGCCAGCAGCCAAGAGACCGGGACTAGCGGGACCCCCTACGAGCAGTACTTC	CASSQETGTSGTPYEQYF
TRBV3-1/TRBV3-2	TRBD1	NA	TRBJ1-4	TGTGCCAGCAGCCAATATATCGACAGGGCGGGTGAAAAACTGTTTTTT	CASSQYIDRAGEKLFF
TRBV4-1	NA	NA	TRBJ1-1	TGCGCCAGCAGCCAAGCGGGCTTGGCGACCACAGGGCGGACTGAAGCTTTCTTT	CASSQAGLATTGRTEAFF
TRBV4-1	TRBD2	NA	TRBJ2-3	TGCGCCAGCAGCCAAGATATGGAGACTAGCGGGGGATACACAGATACGCAGTATTTT	CASSQDMETSGGYTDTQYF
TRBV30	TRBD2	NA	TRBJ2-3	TGTGCCTGGAGTGTGCTAGCGGGAGTTACAGATACGCAGTATTTT	CAWSVLAGVTDTQYF
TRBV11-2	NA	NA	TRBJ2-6	TGTGCCAGCAGCCGGACAGGAGGGCGCTCATCTGGGGCCAACGTCCTGACTTTC	CASSRTGGRSSGANVLTF